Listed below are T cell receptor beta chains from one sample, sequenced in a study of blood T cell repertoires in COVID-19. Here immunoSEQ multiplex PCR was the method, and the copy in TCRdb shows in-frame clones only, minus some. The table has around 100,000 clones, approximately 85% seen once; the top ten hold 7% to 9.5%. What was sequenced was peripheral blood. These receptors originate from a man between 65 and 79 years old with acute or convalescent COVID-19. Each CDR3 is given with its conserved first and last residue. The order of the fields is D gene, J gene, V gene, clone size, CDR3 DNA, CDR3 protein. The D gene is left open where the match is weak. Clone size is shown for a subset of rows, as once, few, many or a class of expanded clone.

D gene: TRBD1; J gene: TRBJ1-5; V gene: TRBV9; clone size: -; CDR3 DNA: TGTGCCAGCAGCCCAAGGACAGGGCAGCCCCAGCATTTT; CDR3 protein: CASSPRTGQPQHF
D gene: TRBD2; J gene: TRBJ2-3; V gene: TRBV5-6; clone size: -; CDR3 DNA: TGTGCCAGCAGCTTGAGAGGACTAGCGGGTCAAGCGCAGTATTTT; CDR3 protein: CASSLRGLAGQAQYF
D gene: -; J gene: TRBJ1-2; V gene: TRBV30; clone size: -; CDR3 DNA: TGTGCCTGGACCTATCCGACAGAAGGATACTATGGCTACACCTTC; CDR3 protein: CAWTYPTEGYYGYTF
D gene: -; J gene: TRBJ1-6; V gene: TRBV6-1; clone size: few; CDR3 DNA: TGTGCCAGCAGTGACCAACAGGGTTGGGGATCACCCCTCCACTTT; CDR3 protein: CASSDQQGWGSPLHF
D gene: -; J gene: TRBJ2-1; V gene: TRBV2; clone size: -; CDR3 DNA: TGTGCCAGCCGGGACTTCTCCTACAATGAGCAGTTCTTC; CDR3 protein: CASRDFSYNEQFF
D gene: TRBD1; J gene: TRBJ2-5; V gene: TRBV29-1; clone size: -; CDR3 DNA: TGCAGCGTTCGGACAGGGGCGTTCGGGGAGACCCAGTACTTC; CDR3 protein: CSVRTGAFGETQYF
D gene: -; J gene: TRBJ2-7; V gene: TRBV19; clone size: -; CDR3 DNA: TGTGCCAGTAAAGACAGAGAGAAATTGTACGAGCAGTACTTC; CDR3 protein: CASKDREKLYEQYF
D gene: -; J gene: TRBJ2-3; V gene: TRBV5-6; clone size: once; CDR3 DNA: TGTGCCAGCAGCTTCAAAATCGGACTCGCAGATACGCAGTATTTT; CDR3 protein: CASSFKIGLADTQYF
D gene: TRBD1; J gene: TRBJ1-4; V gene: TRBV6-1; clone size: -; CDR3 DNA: TGTGCCAGCAGTGAGCGGCAGGGGGGTGAAAAACTGTTTTTT; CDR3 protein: CASSERQGGEKLFF
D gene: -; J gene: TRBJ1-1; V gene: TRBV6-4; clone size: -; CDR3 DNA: TGTGCCAGTAAGACAAACTTCGAGGGCACTGAAGCTTTCTTT; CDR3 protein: CASKTNFEGTEAFF
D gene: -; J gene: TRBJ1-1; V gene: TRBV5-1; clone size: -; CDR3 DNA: TGCGCCAGCAGAAGGGACACCAACACTGAAGCTTTCTTT; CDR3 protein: CASRRDTNTEAFF
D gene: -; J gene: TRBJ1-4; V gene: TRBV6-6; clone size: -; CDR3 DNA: TGTGCCAGCACCGAGGGGGGGCGCCTTCCTGAAAAACTGTTTTTT; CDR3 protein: CASTEGGRLPEKLFF
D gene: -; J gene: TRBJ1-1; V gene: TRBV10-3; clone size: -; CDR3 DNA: TGTGCCAGCGCCGGACGGGGGAACACTGAAGCTTTCTTT; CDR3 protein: CASAGRGNTEAFF
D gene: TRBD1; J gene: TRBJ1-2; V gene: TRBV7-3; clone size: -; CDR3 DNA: TGTGCCAGCAGCTTAACAGGGGGCCTTAACTATGGCTACACCTTC; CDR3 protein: CASSLTGGLNYGYTF
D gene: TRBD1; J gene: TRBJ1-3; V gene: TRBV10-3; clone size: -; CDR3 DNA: TGTGCCAGCAACGCCGGGACAGGGTCTGGAAACACCATATATTTT; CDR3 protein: CASNAGTGSGNTIYF
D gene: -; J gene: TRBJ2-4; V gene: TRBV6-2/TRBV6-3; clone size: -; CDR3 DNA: TGTGCCAGCAGTTACGCAAGGGGGATTGGTGGCATTCAGTACTTC; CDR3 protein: CASSYARGIGGIQYF
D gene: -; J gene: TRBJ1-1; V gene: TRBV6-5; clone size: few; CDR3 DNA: TGTGCCAGCAGGCTGGGTGAGGATACTGAAGCTTTCTTT; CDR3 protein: CASRLGEDTEAFF
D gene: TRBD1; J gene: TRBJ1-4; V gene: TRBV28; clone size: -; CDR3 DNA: TGTGCCACTAAACAGGGGAGCGAAAAACTGTTTTTT; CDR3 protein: CATKQGSEKLFF
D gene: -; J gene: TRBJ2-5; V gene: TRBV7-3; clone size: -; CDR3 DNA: TGTGCCAGCAGCTTAAGGCACCTCCAAGAGACCCAGTACTTC; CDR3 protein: CASSLRHLQETQYF
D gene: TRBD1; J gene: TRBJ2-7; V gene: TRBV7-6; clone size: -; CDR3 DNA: TGTGCTGTAGGGCAGGGGGCAGGGGAGCAGTACTTC; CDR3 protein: CAVGQGAGEQYF
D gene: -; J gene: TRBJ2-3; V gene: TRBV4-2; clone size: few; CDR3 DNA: TGTGCCAGCAGCCAAGAGAGGGTTGTAACAGATACGCAGTATTTT; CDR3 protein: CASSQERVVTDTQYF
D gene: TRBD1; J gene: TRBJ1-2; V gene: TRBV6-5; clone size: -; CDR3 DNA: TGTGCCAGCTACGCCCAGGACAGGGCCTATGGCTACACCTTC; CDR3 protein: CASYAQDRAYGYTF
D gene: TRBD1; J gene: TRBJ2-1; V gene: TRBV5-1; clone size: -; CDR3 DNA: TGCGCCAGCACGGGACAGGGCGACAATGAGCAGTTCTTC; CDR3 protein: CASTGQGDNEQFF
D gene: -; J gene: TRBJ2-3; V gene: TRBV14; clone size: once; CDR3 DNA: TGTGCCAGCAGCCAAGCTCAGGGGGGAGTATGGACAGATACGCAGTATTTT; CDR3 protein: CASSQAQGGVWTDTQYF
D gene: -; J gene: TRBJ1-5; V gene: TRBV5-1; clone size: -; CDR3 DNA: TGCGCCAGCAGCTTTTCAGGGGATGAGCCCCAGCATTTT; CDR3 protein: CASSFSGDEPQHF
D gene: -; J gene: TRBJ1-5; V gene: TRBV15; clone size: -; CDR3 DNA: TGTGCCACCAGCACTGACAAGACACGGGGGAATCAGCCCCAGCATTTT; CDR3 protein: CATSTDKTRGNQPQHF
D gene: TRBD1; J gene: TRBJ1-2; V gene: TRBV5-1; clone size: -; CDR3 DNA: TGCGCCAGCAGCTTGGGCGCCGGGACAGGGAGCGGCTACACCTTC; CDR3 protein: CASSLGAGTGSGYTF
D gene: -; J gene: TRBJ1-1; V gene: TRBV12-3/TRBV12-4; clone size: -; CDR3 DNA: TGTGCCAGCACCCTCGGGGGGGGGACAGCTTTCTTT; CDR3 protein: CASTLGGGTAFF
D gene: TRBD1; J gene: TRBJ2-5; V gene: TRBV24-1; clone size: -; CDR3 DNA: TGTGCCACCAGTGATTCGACACTGGGACAGGGGGCCTCCCAGTACTTC; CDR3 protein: CATSDSTLGQGASQYF
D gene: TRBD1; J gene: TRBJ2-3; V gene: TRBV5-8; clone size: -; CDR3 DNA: TGTGCCAGCAGCTTGGGGGTCAGGGGGTCGGATACGCAGTATTTT; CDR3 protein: CASSLGVRGSDTQYF
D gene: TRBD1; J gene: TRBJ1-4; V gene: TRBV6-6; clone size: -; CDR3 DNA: TGTGCCAGTCAGGGGGTAGGCGCAACTAATGAAAAACTGTTTTTT; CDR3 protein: CASQGVGATNEKLFF
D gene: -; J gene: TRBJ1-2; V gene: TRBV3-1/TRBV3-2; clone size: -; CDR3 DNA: TGTGCCAGCAGCCAAAACCGGGGGGCTGGCTATGGCTACACCTTC; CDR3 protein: CASSQNRGAGYGYTF
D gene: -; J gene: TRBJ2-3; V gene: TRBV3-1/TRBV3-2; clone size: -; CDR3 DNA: TGTGCCAGCAGCCAAGTGCGAGATACGCAGTATTTT; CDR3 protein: CASSQVRDTQYF
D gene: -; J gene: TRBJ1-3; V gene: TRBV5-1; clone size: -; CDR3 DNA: TGCGCCAGCAGCCCAGACATATCTGGAAACACCATATATTTT; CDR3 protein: CASSPDISGNTIYF
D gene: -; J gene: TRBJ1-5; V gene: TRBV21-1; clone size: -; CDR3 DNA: TGTGCCAGCAGCAAAGAACAGCGGGACAGGGGAGATCAGCCCCAGCATTTT; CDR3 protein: CASSKEQRDRGDQPQHF
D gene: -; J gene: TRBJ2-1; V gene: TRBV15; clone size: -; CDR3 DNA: TGTGCCACCAGCAGAGCGCTAGTCGGACTTTACAATGAGCAGTTCTTC; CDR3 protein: CATSRALVGLYNEQFF
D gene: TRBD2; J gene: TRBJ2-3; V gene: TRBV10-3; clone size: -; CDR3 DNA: TGTGCCATCAGTGTGGGGACTAACACAGATACGCAGTATTTT; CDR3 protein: CAISVGTNTDTQYF
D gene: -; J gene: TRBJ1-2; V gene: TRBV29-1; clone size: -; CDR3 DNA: TGCAGCACTGGGGGGGGACTCTATGGCTACACCTTC; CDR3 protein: CSTGGGLYGYTF
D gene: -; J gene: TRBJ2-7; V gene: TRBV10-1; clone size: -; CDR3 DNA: TGCGCCAGCAGTCAAAAAATTTTACAGGGTGGCGAGCAGTACTTC; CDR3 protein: CASSQKILQGGEQYF
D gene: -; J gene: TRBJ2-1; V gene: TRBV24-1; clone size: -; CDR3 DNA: TGTGCCACCGGCCGGGGGTACAATGAGCAGTTCTTC; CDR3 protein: CATGRGYNEQFF
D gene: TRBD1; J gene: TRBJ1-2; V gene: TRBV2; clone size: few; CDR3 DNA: TGTGCCAGCAGTGAATCCGGACAGGGGGGGCGTGGCTACACCTTC; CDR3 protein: CASSESGQGGRGYTF
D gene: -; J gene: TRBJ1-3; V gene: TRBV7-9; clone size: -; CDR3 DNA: TGTGCCAGCAGCTCCCAACAGGGCAGCTCTGGAAACACCATATATTTT; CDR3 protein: CASSSQQGSSGNTIYF
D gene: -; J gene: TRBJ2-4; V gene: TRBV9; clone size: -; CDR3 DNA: TGTGCCAGCAGCGTAGAGGGAGGAGACATTCAGTACTTC; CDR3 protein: CASSVEGGDIQYF
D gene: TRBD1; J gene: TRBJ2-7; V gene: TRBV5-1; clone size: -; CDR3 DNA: TGCGCCAGCAGCTTAGGGACAGGGGGATACGAGCAGTACTTC; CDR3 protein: CASSLGTGGYEQYF
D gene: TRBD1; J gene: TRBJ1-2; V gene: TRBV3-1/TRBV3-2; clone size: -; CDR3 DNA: TGTGCCAGCAGCCCAGAAGGGACAGGGTATGGCTACACCTTC; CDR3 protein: CASSPEGTGYGYTF
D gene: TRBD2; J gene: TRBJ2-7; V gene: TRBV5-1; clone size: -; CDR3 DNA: TGCGCCAGCAGACTAGCGGTCAAAAGCGAGCAGTACTTC; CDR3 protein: CASRLAVKSEQYF
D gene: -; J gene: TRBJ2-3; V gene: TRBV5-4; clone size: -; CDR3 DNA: TGTGCCAGCAGCTTACGCGGCCTGGGCACAGATACGCAGTATTTT; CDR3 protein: CASSLRGLGTDTQYF
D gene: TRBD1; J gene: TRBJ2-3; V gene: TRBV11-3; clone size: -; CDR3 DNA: TGTGCCAGCAGCTTAAGGACAGGGGGGTGGGATACGCAGTATTTT; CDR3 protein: CASSLRTGGWDTQYF
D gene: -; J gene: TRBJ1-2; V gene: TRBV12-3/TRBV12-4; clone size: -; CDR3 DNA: TGTGCCAGCAGTCTCGGGGGTTCCTATGGCTACACCTTC; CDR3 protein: CASSLGGSYGYTF
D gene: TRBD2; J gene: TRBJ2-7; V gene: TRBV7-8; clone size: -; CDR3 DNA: TGTGCCAGCAGCCCTTCGGGGCTAGCGGGAGTTCTTAGCGAGCAGTACTTC; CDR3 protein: CASSPSGLAGVLSEQYF
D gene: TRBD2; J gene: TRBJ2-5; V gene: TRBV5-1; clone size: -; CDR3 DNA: TGCGCCAGCAGCGCCGGGGGGTGGATCCAAGAGACCCAGTACTTC; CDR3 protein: CASSAGGWIQETQYF
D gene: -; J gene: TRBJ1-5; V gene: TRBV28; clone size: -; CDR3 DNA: TGTGCCGCGAGCAGACAGGGCAATCAGCCCCAGCATTTT; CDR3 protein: CAASRQGNQPQHF
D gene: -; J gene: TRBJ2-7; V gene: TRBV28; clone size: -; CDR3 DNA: TGTGCCAGCAGCCCCGCCAGGGCAGGTAGTTACGAGCAGTACTTC; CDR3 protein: CASSPARAGSYEQYF